The source of this T cell receptor (beta chain) is a study of blood T cell repertoires in COVID-19. On the study more broadly: Specimens from acute and convalescent COVID-19 originated in the United States, Italy and Spain. T cells, B-cell-depleted T cells, or PBMCs provided the cDNA or gDNA that served as material.

In the authors' workflow: Amplification with reference gene primers provided the estimates of nucleated cell counts. Some clones are missing from TCRdb's copy, which holds only in-frame ones; the method was immunoSEQ multiplex PCR. V and J calls plus clone size are reproduced from that table; the DNA served to infer D and trimming. Among 250,000 to 400,000 clones listed, approximately 90% were seen once. V shed 3 bases and J 2 bases; nucleotides not matched to a gene: 5. Per germline, CDR1 DFQATT and CDR2 SNEGSKA (reference sequence). The CDR3 has 14 residues. It was during active infection that Seattle patients were enrolled and then longitudinally followed.

The V gene is TRBV20-1, the J gene TRBJ1-2; 8 nucleotides agree with TRBD1. The source material was peripheral blood. The receptor comes from a young woman with COVID-19, enrolled during active disease. The CDR3 reads CSASSDRGNYGYTF. The DNA of the CDR3 is TGCAGTGCTAGTTCCGACAGGGGCAACTATGGCTACACCTTC.